A selection of T cell receptor beta chains follows, all from one sample in a study of technical replicates of blood from several donors. Libraries were prepared by immunoSEQ multiplex PCR; TCRdb keeps only in-frame clonotypes and omits some of them. The top ten hold about 0.38% of the sample, which has around 97,000 clones, 90% to 97% seen once. Sequenced material: T cells isolated from PBMCs. These TCRs come from a human donor in good health. The CDR3 runs from the conserved cysteine through the conserved F or W. D genes are given only for firm matches. Size values are once, few and many counts, or a class for expanded clones, and some rows have none.

j_gene,d_gene,abundance,v_gene,CDR3aa,CDR3nt
TRBJ2-1,.,.,TRBV9,CASGEGELHNEQFF,TGTGCCAGCGGGGAGGGGGAGCTGCACAATGAGCAGTTCTTC
TRBJ2-7,.,.,TRBV18,CASSPRTAYEQYF,TGTGCCAGCTCCCCCCGGACAGCCTACGAGCAGTACTTC
TRBJ1-5,.,.,TRBV19,CASTFGIFLANQPQHF,TGTGCCAGTACCTTCGGGATATTCCTTGCCAATCAGCCCCAGCATTTT
TRBJ2-7,.,.,TRBV10-3,CAIRPRELGRNEQYF,TGTGCCATCAGGCCCCGGGAGTTAGGAAGGAACGAGCAGTACTTC
TRBJ1-1,.,.,TRBV9,CASSKDITEAFF,TGTGCCAGCAGCAAGGACATCACTGAAGCTTTCTTT
TRBJ2-7,.,.,TRBV28,CASSPEGGPYYEQYF,TGTGCCAGCAGTCCTGAGGGTGGCCCGTACTACGAGCAGTACTTC
TRBJ2-7,.,.,TRBV6-6,CASSTPNSYYEQYF,TGTGCCAGCAGTACCCCGAACAGCTACTACGAGCAGTACTTC
TRBJ2-7,TRBD2,.,TRBV27,CASSLGLAVYEQYF,TGTGCCAGCAGTTTAGGGCTAGCGGTCTACGAGCAGTACTTC
TRBJ1-1,.,.,TRBV6-5,CASSYTMMNTEAFF,TGTGCCAGCAGTTACACAATGATGAACACTGAAGCTTTCTTT
TRBJ1-2,.,.,TRBV20-1,CSLRQVSGYTF,TGCAGCCTCCGCCAGGTCAGCGGCTACACCTTC
TRBJ2-1,.,.,TRBV4-1,CASSQRGNEQFF,TGCGCCAGCAGCCAACGCGGCAATGAGCAGTTCTTC
TRBJ2-6,TRBD1,.,TRBV5-6,CASSLYLNRGNSGANVLTF,TGTGCCAGCAGCTTATATTTGAACAGGGGGAACTCTGGGGCCAACGTCCTGACTTTC
TRBJ2-2,TRBD2,.,TRBV4-1,CASSHEPMRGDGELFF,TGCGCCAGCAGCCATGAACCGATGCGGGGGGACGGGGAGCTGTTTTTT
TRBJ2-7,.,.,TRBV27,CASSLGTLGDEQYF,TGTGCCAGCAGTTTAGGGACTCTAGGGGACGAGCAGTACTTC
TRBJ1-2,TRBD1,.,TRBV7-3,CASSFGQGSYGYTF,TGTGCCAGCAGCTTCGGACAGGGTAGCTATGGCTACACCTTC
TRBJ1-4,TRBD1,.,TRBV27,CASSRGPNEKLFF,TGTGCCAGCAGCAGGGGGCCTAATGAAAAACTGTTTTTT
TRBJ2-1,TRBD2,.,TRBV9,CASSSSGTYNEQFF,TGTGCCAGCAGTTCTAGCGGTACCTACAATGAGCAGTTCTTC
TRBJ2-2,.,.,TRBV6-5,CASRPGLAGELFF,TGTGCCAGCAGACCCGGTCTTGCCGGGGAGCTGTTTTTT
TRBJ2-4,.,.,TRBV18,CASSPGHFKNIQYF,TGTGCCAGCTCACCCGGACACTTCAAAAACATTCAGTACTTC
TRBJ2-5,.,.,TRBV27,CASSRGETQYF,TGTGCCAGCAGTAGGGGTGAGACCCAGTACTTC
TRBJ1-6,.,.,TRBV5-1,CASSYSGVRSPLHF,TGCGCCAGCAGTTATAGCGGGGTTAGATCACCCCTCCACTTT
TRBJ1-2,TRBD1,.,TRBV4-3,CASSPRDRANYGYTF,TGCGCCAGCAGCCCCCGGGACAGAGCTAACTATGGCTACACCTTC
TRBJ2-7,.,.,TRBV11-2,CASSLDGSGEQYF,TGTGCCAGCAGCTTAGACGGGAGTGGTGAGCAGTACTTC
TRBJ2-7,TRBD1,.,TRBV9,CASSVGAGGNEQYF,TGTGCCAGCAGCGTAGGGGCAGGGGGCAACGAGCAGTACTTC
TRBJ1-3,TRBD1,.,TRBV6-5,CAVSQGAPGNTIYF,TGTGCCGTATCTCAGGGGGCCCCTGGAAACACCATATATTTT
TRBJ2-3,TRBD2,.,TRBV7-6,CASSLTSGRDTQYF,TGTGCCAGCAGCTTGACTAGCGGGAGGGATACGCAGTATTTT
TRBJ1-2,TRBD1,.,TRBV27,CASSQRGTGGGGYTF,TGTGCCAGCAGCCAGCGCGGGACAGGGGGTGGAGGCTACACCTTC
TRBJ2-7,TRBD2,once,TRBV6-6,CASSYRGDEQYF,TGTGCCAGCAGTTACCGGGGGGACGAGCAGTACTTC
TRBJ2-2,TRBD1,.,TRBV5-1,CASSLQQGLSGELFF,TGCGCCAGCAGCTTGCAACAGGGGTTGTCCGGGGAGCTGTTTTTT
TRBJ1-1,TRBD1,.,TRBV7-8,CASSQTGLEAFF,TGTGCCAGCAGCCAGACAGGGTTAGAAGCTTTCTTT
TRBJ1-2,TRBD1,.,TRBV7-9,CASSFTGVGYTF,TGTGCCAGCAGCTTCACAGGGGTCGGCTACACCTTC
TRBJ2-7,.,.,TRBV5-5,CASSAPSAYEQYF,TGTGCCAGCAGCGCCCCTAGCGCCTACGAGCAGTACTTC
TRBJ2-3,TRBD2,.,TRBV9,CASSVRSGGRSTDTQYF,TGTGCCAGCAGCGTAAGGTCGGGAGGGCGAAGCACAGATACGCAGTATTTT
TRBJ2-2,.,once,TRBV7-9,CASSLAGGNTGELFF,TGTGCCAGCAGCTTAGCGGGGGGGAACACCGGGGAGCTGTTTTTT
TRBJ1-5,TRBD1,.,TRBV10-3,CAISEDRGNQPQHF,TGTGCCATCAGTGAGGACAGGGGCAATCAGCCCCAGCATTTT
TRBJ1-1,.,.,TRBV28,CASSPLSGGPPKNTEAFF,TGTGCCAGCAGCCCGCTGAGCGGGGGGCCCCCAAAGAACACTGAAGCTTTCTTT
TRBJ1-3,.,.,TRBV28,CASSLWPQIQGSGNTIYF,TGTGCCAGCAGTTTATGGCCACAAATACAGGGTTCAGGAAACACCATATATTTT
TRBJ1-2,TRBD1,.,TRBV7-2,CASSLATGWGYTF,TGTGCCAGCAGCTTAGCGACAGGGTGGGGCTACACCTTC
TRBJ2-2,.,.,TRBV2,CASSDLRNVGTGELFF,TGTGCCAGCAGTGACCTCAGGAATGTTGGGACCGGGGAGCTGTTTTTT
TRBJ2-5,TRBD2,.,TRBV6-1,CASSETMTSGRPQETQYF,TGTGCCAGCAGTGAAACCATGACTAGCGGGAGGCCCCAAGAGACCCAGTACTTC
TRBJ1-1,.,.,TRBV5-1,CASSLTGSPLGWTEAFF,TGCGCCAGCAGCTTGACAGGCTCCCCCCTTGGATGGACTGAAGCTTTCTTT
TRBJ2-7,TRBD1,.,TRBV27,CASSIRDRDSEQYF,TGTGCCAGCAGTATTCGGGACAGGGATTCCGAGCAGTACTTC
TRBJ2-7,.,.,TRBV7-9,CASSLTGISYEQYF,TGTGCCAGCAGCTTAACAGGCATCTCCTACGAGCAGTACTTC
TRBJ2-7,TRBD2,.,TRBV28,CASSFSLAGSSYEQYF,TGTGCCAGCAGTTTTTCTCTAGCGGGGAGCTCCTACGAGCAGTACTTC
TRBJ2-2,.,.,TRBV2,CASNIGGTAGGELFF,TGTGCCAGCAACATTGGGGGGACAGCCGGCGGGGAGCTGTTTTTT
TRBJ2-7,TRBD2,.,TRBV4-2,CASSLGGSGRTSSYEQYF,TGTGCCAGCAGCCTTGGGGGTAGCGGGCGAACTAGCTCTTACGAGCAGTACTTC
TRBJ2-3,TRBD1,.,TRBV29-1,CSVGTGLNSDTQYF,TGCAGCGTTGGGACAGGGCTTAATTCGGATACGCAGTATTTT
TRBJ2-3,TRBD1,.,TRBV19,CASSITGAADTQYF,TGTGCCAGTAGTATAACAGGGGCTGCAGATACGCAGTATTTT
TRBJ1-4,.,.,TRBV29-1,CCSYANEKLFF,TGCTGTAGCTATGCTAATGAAAAACTGTTTTTT
TRBJ1-2,TRBD1,few,TRBV2,CASRAWDRFGYTF,TGTGCCAGCAGAGCGTGGGACAGATTCGGCTACACCTTC
TRBJ2-5,TRBD1,once,TRBV5-4,CASSLGFWDREETQYF,TGTGCCAGCAGCTTGGGGTTCTGGGACAGGGAAGAGACCCAGTACTTC
TRBJ2-3,TRBD2,.,TRBV9,CASSLSGRISGTDTQYF,TGTGCCAGCAGCCTAAGCGGGAGGATCTCCGGCACAGATACGCAGTATTTT
TRBJ2-1,.,.,TRBV6-5,CASSYLENREQFF,TGTGCCAGCAGTTATTTAGAAAACAGGGAGCAGTTCTTC
TRBJ2-3,.,.,TRBV28,CASRPPGLNGDTQYF,TGTGCCAGCAGGCCCCCGGGATTAAACGGGGATACGCAGTATTTT
TRBJ2-7,.,.,TRBV7-9,CASSLGGRSYYEQYF,TGTGCCAGCAGCTTAGGGGGGAGGTCCTACTACGAGCAGTACTTC